This TCR beta chain was captured in a study of T-cell memory formation after mild COVID-19. Regarding the study as a whole: Pre-infection memory harbored some responding clones, suggesting cross-reactive memory joined.

Worth noting for this clonotype: Its cognate antigen is unknown.

MiXCR, run by TCRdb on the 5' RACE reads, gives a single entry per CDR3 protein. The sample includes about half a million distinct CDR3 sequences, approximately 18% seen only once; the top ten take 9% to 15%. This CDR3 comprises 13 residues. V was pared by 4 bases and J by 5 bases, with 4 bases of the junction left unmatched. Germline CDR1 is ENHRY and CDR2 is SYGVKD. The sequence was obtained from an adult woman who had mild COVID-19 (a few samples of this study predate the infection). Cell type and time point are not known. The chain uses TRBV10-3 and TRBJ2-5; 7 nucleotides agree with TRBD2. Sequenced material: PBMCs or a T cell subset sorted from them (not recorded which). The CDR3 protein is CAISGVGGETQYF. The CDR3 DNA follows: TGTGCCATCAGTGGAGTGGGAGGGGAGACCCAGTACTTC.